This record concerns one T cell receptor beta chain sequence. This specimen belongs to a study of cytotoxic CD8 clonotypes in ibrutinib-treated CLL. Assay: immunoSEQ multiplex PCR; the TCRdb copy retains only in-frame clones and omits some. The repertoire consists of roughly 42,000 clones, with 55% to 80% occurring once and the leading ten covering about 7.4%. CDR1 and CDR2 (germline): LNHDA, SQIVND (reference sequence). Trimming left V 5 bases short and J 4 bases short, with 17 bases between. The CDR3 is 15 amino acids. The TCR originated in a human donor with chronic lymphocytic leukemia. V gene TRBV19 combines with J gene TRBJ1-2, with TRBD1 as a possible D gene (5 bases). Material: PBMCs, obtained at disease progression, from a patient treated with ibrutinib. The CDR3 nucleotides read TGTGCCAGTAGTTTCGTACCTGGGGACCGCTATGGCTACACCTTC. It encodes CASSFVPGDRYGYTF. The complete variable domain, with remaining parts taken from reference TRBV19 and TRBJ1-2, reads DGGITQSPKYLFRKEGQNVTLSCEQNLNHDAMYWYRQDPGQGLRLIYYSQIVNDFQKGDIAEGYSVSREKKESFPLTVTSAQKNPTAFYLCASSFVPGDRYGYTFGSGTRLTVV.